The 30 T cell receptor beta chains in this list originate from one sample, sequenced in a study of shared clonotypes between healthy human individuals. Clones were sequenced by immunoSEQ multiplex PCR, and TCRdb holds only the in-frame ones, with some missing. This table holds under 600,000 clones, roughly 97% found once. Material for sequencing was naive CD4+ T cells sorted from blood. This sample's subset: CD45RA+ positively selected. The receptor source for this set is a woman under 40 in good health.

V is TRBV7-9 and J is TRBJ1-2, with TRBD1 identical over 8 bases. V gave up 2 bases and J gave up 5 bases; unmatched junction bases: 4. This CDR3 has 14 residues. CDR1 is SEHNR and CDR2 is FQNEAQ in the germline V gene (reference sequence). CDR3 sequence: CASSLPTGVYGYTF. The CDR3 DNA is TGTGCCAGCAGCTTACCGACAGGGGTGTATGGCTACACCTTC.

This chain's CDR3 is CASSLAQYEQYF. The CDR3, as DNA: TGCGCCAGCAGCTTGGCCCAATACGAGCAGTACTTC. The J gene is TRBJ2-7, the V gene TRBV5-1; D not certain. Trimming stripped 0 bases from V and 4 bases from J, with 5 bases between. This CDR3 has 12 residues. Germline CDR1 SGHRS, CDR2 YFSETQ.

This sequence joins TRBV18 and TRBJ1-4; the D is unclear. Per germline, CDR1 KGHSH and CDR2 LQKENI. There are 14 residues in the CDR3. V was clipped by 0 bases and J by 6 bases, with 8 bases between them. CDR3 nucleotides: TGTGCCAGCTCACCACCGTCTTCAGATGAAAAACTGTTTTTT. This translates into CASSPPSSDEKLFF.

The V gene is TRBV6-6, the J gene TRBJ2-1; no clear D gene. Trimming shortened V by 2 bases and J by 7 bases, and 3 bases separated the two germline ends. Germline lookup yields CDR1 MNHNY and CDR2 SVGAGI (reference sequence). This CDR3 comprises 11 residues. CDR3 sequence reads: CASSYKNEQFF. The CDR3 DNA reads as TGTGCCAGCAGTTACAAAAATGAGCAGTTCTTC.

The chain is built from TRBV18 and TRBJ1-2, with TRBD1 identical over 7 bases. From germline, CDR1 is KGHSH and CDR2 LQKENI. The CDR3 contains 15 residues. The trim removed 2 bases at V and 1 base at J, leaving 4 bases unmatched. The CDR3 loop reads CASSPRQGRNYGYTF. As DNA, the CDR3 is TGTGCCAGCTCACCAAGACAGGGCCGTAACTATGGCTACACCTTC.

This clone was observed a handful of times. The same CDR3 is also encoded by other DNA sequences in this sample. V and J are TRBV5-1 and TRBJ1-1; D not certain. This CDR3 spans 13 amino acids. CDR1 SGHRS and CDR2 YFSETQ come from the germline V gene. Trimming removed 0 bases from V and 1 base from J, with 4 bases in between. CDR3 DNA sequence: TGCGCCAGCAGCTTGGCCCCGAACACTGAAGCTTTCTTT. This translates into CASSLAPNTEAFF.

This rearrangement joins TRBV27 to TRBJ2-3; the D gene is possibly TRBD2 (6 bases). The CDR3 consists of 16 residues. V was shortened by 6 bases and J by 2 bases, with 18 bases between the two germline ends. Germline V gene lookup returns CDR1 MNHEY and CDR2 SMNVEV (reference sequence). The DNA for the CDR3 is TGTGCCAGCAGGATCCTAGCGCAAATAGACACAGATACGCAGTATTTT. Encoded protein: CASRILAQIDTDTQYF.

The genes are TRBV6-1 and TRBJ2-1, with TRBD2 matching 8 bases. After removal of 6 bases from V and 9 bases from J, the junction contained 10 bases not matched to a gene. Germline CDR1 MNHNS, CDR2 SASEGT. The CDR3 length is 14 residues. CDR3 sequence: CASSLAGPPFEQFF. CDR3 in DNA: TGTGCCAGCAGCCTAGCGGGCCCTCCCTTTGAGCAGTTCTTC.

The chain has TRBV6-7 and TRBJ2-2; possibly TRBD2 for D (5 bases). TRBV6-7 has ORF status, its function being uncertain. Trimming removed 2 bases at V and 0 bases at J, with 13 bases between. CDR3 length: 17 residues. In DNA, the CDR3 is TGTGCCAGCAGTTACCCTAAGGCGGGCTCGAACACCGGGGAGCTGTTTTTT. Residues: CASSYPKAGSNTGELFF.

The gene calls are TRBV5-1 and TRBJ2-7; 9 bases map to TRBD2. J lost 3 bases, V lost 1 base, and 8 bases had no gene match. Germline CDR1 is SGHRS and CDR2 is YFSETQ. The CDR3 runs 16 residues. The CDR3 sequence: CASSLSIGGRGYEQYF. Here the CDR3 DNA reads TGCGCCAGCAGCTTGAGTATTGGCGGGAGGGGCTACGAGCAGTACTTC.

The V and J genes are TRBV19 and TRBJ2-3; TRBD1 agrees at 10 bases. V gave up 3 bases and J gave up 6 bases; unmatched junction bases: 6. Germline assignment: CDR1 LNHDA and CDR2 SQIVND (reference sequence). The CDR3 covers 15 residues. The CDR3 is CASSIKGQGGDTQYF. The CDR3 coding sequence is TGTGCCAGTAGTATCAAAGGACAGGGGGGGGATACGCAGTATTTT.

The CDR3 coding sequence is TGTGCCAGCAGTTGGCTGGACTATGGCTACACCTTC. Protein: CASSWLDYGYTF. The chain combines TRBV28 with TRBJ1-2; D gene uncertain. The CDR3 runs to 12 residues. Trimming took 4 bases from V and 3 from J, leaving 6 bases between them. Looked up from germline, CDR1 is MDHEN and CDR2 is SYDVKM.

The V call is TRBV27, the J call TRBJ1-1; TRBD1 aligns across 10 bases. The junction had 7 bases not matched to a gene; V was cut back by 7 bases and J by 5 bases. Germline V gene sequence: CDR1 MNHEY, CDR2 SMNVEV (reference sequence). The length of the CDR3 is 14 residues. The CDR3 DNA sequence: TGTGCCAGCAAATTGACAGGGGGCGAGACTGAAGCTTTCTTT. Translating gives CASKLTGGETEAFF.

This chain uses TRBV19 with TRBJ2-5, with D perhaps matching TRBD2 (5 bases). The germline CDR1 and CDR2 sequences are LNHDA and SQIVND (reference sequence). Trimming took 3 bases from V and 9 from J, leaving 14 bases between them. This CDR3 is 13 amino acids long. CDR3 sequence reads: CASSIGYLEAQYF. In DNA form, the CDR3 reads TGTGCCAGTAGTATTGGCTACTTGGAGGCCCAGTACTTC.

The gene calls are TRBV28 and TRBJ1-2; TRBD1 agrees at 10 bases. V dropped 7 bases and J dropped 2; count of bases not matched to a gene: 7. There are 15 residues in the CDR3. Germline V gives CDR1 MDHEN, CDR2 SYDVKM. DNA of the CDR3: TGTGCCAGCACCAGACCGACAGGGGGCAACTATGGCTACACCTTC. The encoded protein is CASTRPTGGNYGYTF.

The rearrangement links TRBV5-5 to TRBJ2-4, with TRBD1 as a possible D gene (5 bases). The CDR3 length is 16 residues. Germline lookup yields CDR1 SGHKS and CDR2 YYEKEE (reference sequence). V dropped 1 base and J dropped 3 bases, with 14 bases sitting between them. Here the CDR3 reads CASSLWGRDNKNIQYF. The CDR3 nucleotides read TGTGCCAGCAGCTTGTGGGGCAGGGATAACAAAAACATTCAGTACTTC.

The rearrangement uses TRBV5-1 and TRBJ2-5, with 8 bases fitting TRBD2. CDR3 size: 15 residues. Germline V gene lookup returns CDR1 SGHRS and CDR2 YFSETQ. V lost 0 bases and J lost 2; bases outside the gene matches: 3. This CDR3 reads CASSLATSDQETQYF. Written as DNA, the CDR3 is TGCGCCAGCAGCTTGGCGACTAGCGATCAAGAGACCCAGTACTTC.

This clone has a single count. The gene calls are TRBV18 and TRBJ2-3; D may be TRBD2 (5 bases). Germline V gene data show CDR1 as KGHSH and CDR2 as LQKENI. V was cut by 6 bases and J by 3 bases, with 16 bases left in between. This CDR3 contains 15 residues. CDR3: CASSLAGIVTDTQYF. CDR3 in DNA: TGTGCCAGCTCCCTTGCGGGCATCGTAACAGATACGCAGTATTTT. Full variable domain (missing parts from reference TRBV18 and TRBJ2-3): NAGVMQNPRHLVRRRGQEARLRCSPMKGHSHVYWYRQLPEEGLKFMVYLQKENIIDESGMPKERFSAEFPKEGPSILRIQQVVRGDSAAYFCASSLAGIVTDTQYFGPGTRLTVL.

This rearrangement joins TRBV10-3 to TRBJ2-7; D remains ambiguous. V was clipped by 4 bases and J by 3 bases, with 7 bases between them. CDR1 and CDR2 (germline): ENHRY, SYGVKD. There are 12 residues in the CDR3. This chain's CDR3 is CAISVVGYEQYF. CDR3 coding DNA: TGTGCCATCAGTGTGGTCGGCTACGAGCAGTACTTC.

This chain connects TRBV11-2 to TRBJ2-2, with 10 bases identical to TRBD2. The CDR3 has 14 residues. Per germline, CDR1 SGHAT and CDR2 FQNNGV. V dropped 4 bases and J dropped 6; count of bases not matched to a gene: 2. CDR3 sequence: CASSSGLAPGELFF. In nucleotides, the CDR3 is TGTGCCAGCAGCTCGGGACTAGCGCCCGGGGAGCTGTTTTTT.

CDR3 residues: CAMGEFTDTQYF. As DNA, the CDR3 is TGTGCCATGGGCGAGTTCACAGATACGCAGTATTTT. The chain combines TRBV7-8 with TRBJ2-3; D unresolved. The CDR3 consists of 12 residues. With 10 bases removed from V and 2 bases from J, the gap between germline ends came to 10 bases. Germline V lookup: CDR1 SGHVS, CDR2 FQNEAQ.

The chain has TRBV5-5 and TRBJ2-7, with D possibly matching TRBD1 (6 bases). The germline V gene has CDR1 SGHKS and CDR2 YYEKEE (reference sequence). V lost 0 bases, J lost 0 bases, and 10 bases lay in between. The CDR3 extends over 15 amino acids. The CDR3 DNA is TGTGCCAGCAGCTTGGCCTACAGGGTCTCCTACGAGCAGTACTTC. The encoded protein is CASSLAYRVSYEQYF.

This chain uses TRBV10-3 with TRBJ1-6; TRBD1 matches 7 bases. Germline V gene sequence: CDR1 ENHRY, CDR2 SYGVKD. This CDR3 comprises 13 residues. V gave up 10 bases and J gave up 5 bases; unmatched junction bases: 5. The CDR3 nucleotides read TGTGCCACTACCGGGACAGATAATTCACCCCTCCACTTT. Protein sequence: CATTGTDNSPLHF.

The V call is TRBV6-1, the J call TRBJ1-2, with D maybe TRBD1 (5 bases). The CDR3 has 16 amino acids. The V end lost 0 bases, the J end lost 5 bases, and 16 bases lay between the germline ends. In germline, CDR1 is MNHNS, CDR2 SASEGT. CDR3 loop: CASSEALGRGLYGYTF. The CDR3 region has the DNA TGTGCCAGCAGTGAAGCGCTGGGGAGGGGTCTTTATGGCTACACCTTC.

The chain is built from TRBV6-6 and TRBJ2-7; 7 nucleotides agree with TRBD1. CDR1 and CDR2 from the germline V gene are MNHNY and SVGAGI (reference sequence). The ends lost 2 bases at V and 3 bases at J; junction bases unmatched: 4. The CDR3 sequence is 14 residues long. The CDR3 is CASSYKGAYYEQYF. The CDR3 coding sequence is TGTGCCAGCAGTTACAAGGGGGCGTACTACGAGCAGTACTTC.

This clone has a single count. The chain has TRBV6-1 and TRBJ1-4; unclear D gene. CDR1 is MNHNS, CDR2 SASEGT, per germline. The V gene lost 6 bases and the J gene lost 0 bases, with 8 bases spanning the gap. The CDR3 consists of 14 residues. Here the CDR3 reads CASRSTATNEKLFF. CDR3 DNA: TGTGCCAGCAGGTCAACTGCAACTAATGAAAAACTGTTTTTT.

The chain recombines TRBV19 with TRBJ2-5; 10 nucleotides agree with TRBD1. TRBJ2-7 explains the end of the DNA better; the J call may be wrong. Germline V gives CDR1 LNHDA, CDR2 SQIVND (reference sequence). This CDR3 region has 13 residues. CDR3 protein: CASRGTGDYEQYF. The CDR3 DNA is TGTGCCAGTAGGGGGACAGGGGACTACGAGCAGTACTTC.

The chain carries TRBV28 and TRBJ1-5, with D unresolved. Germline CDR1 MDHEN, CDR2 SYDVKM. This CDR3 has 19 amino acids. V was trimmed by 0 bases and J by 0 bases, leaving 18 bases between them. CDR3 loop: CASSLWSLPLSNSNQPQHF. The CDR3 DNA reads TGTGCCAGCAGTTTATGGAGTCTCCCCCTGTCAAATAGCAATCAGCCCCAGCATTTT.

The chain has TRBV19 and TRBJ2-5, with 7 bases that match TRBD1. This CDR3 is 16 amino acids long. After removal of 4 bases from V and 4 bases from J, the junction contained 12 bases not matched to a gene. The germline V gene encodes CDR1 LNHDA and CDR2 SQIVND (reference sequence). In nucleotides, the CDR3 is TGTGCCAGTAGTAACTCCGGGACAGCTATTCGAGAGACCCAGTACTTC. It codes for CASSNSGTAIRETQYF.

The V call is TRBV4-1, the J call TRBJ2-7; 7 positions agree with TRBD1. Germline CDR1 MGHRA, CDR2 YSYEKL. The CDR3 loop spans 16 amino acids. The ends lost 3 bases at V and 0 bases at J; junction bases unmatched: 8. CDR3 amino acids: CASSHPGTVSSYEQYF. The CDR3 DNA sequence: TGCGCCAGCAGCCATCCGGGGACAGTTAGCTCCTACGAGCAGTACTTC.